What follows are 23 T cell receptor beta chains derived from one specimen sequenced in a study of T-cell memory formation after mild COVID-19. Each CDR3 protein gets one entry after TCRdb re-called the 5' RACE reads with MiXCR. Of 300,000 to 350,000 distinct CDR3 sequences listed, around 19% are singletons. What was sequenced was PBMCs or a T cell subset sorted from them (not recorded which). The receptor source for this set is a man aged 18 to 30 who had mild COVID-19 (a few samples of this study predate the infection). Cell type and time point are not known.

The chain recombines TRBV12-3 or TRBV12-4 with TRBJ1-5; D might be TRBD1 (5 bases). CDR3 size: 15 residues. V was shortened by 5 bases and J by 1 base, with 12 bases between the two germline ends. The CDR3 nucleotides are TGTGCCAGCAGTGAGAGGGGTGGGAGCAATCAGCCCCAGCATTTT. The encoded protein is CASSERGGSNQPQHF.

This clonotype was detected a few times. The chain has TRBV12-3 or TRBV12-4 and TRBJ1-4; the match to TRBD1 covers 11 bases. With V trimmed by 5 bases and J by 1 base, 6 bases remained unmatched. CDR3 length: 17 residues. The CDR3 DNA sequence: TGTGCCAGCAGTCCGACCGGGACAGGGGGAACTAATGAAAAACTGTTTTTT. Amino acids: CASSPTGTGGTNEKLFF.

The chain couples TRBV12-5 to TRBJ1-1, with TRBD1 as a possible D gene (5 bases). Germline V lookup: CDR1 LGHNT, CDR2 FRNRAP. V was pared by 1 base and J by 0 bases, with 9 bases between. This CDR3 has 15 residues. In DNA form, the CDR3 reads TGTGCTAGTGGTTTGGAGGACACCCTGAACACTGAAGCTTTCTTT. Encoded protein: CASGLEDTLNTEAFF. Full variable domain (rest looked up from reference TRBV12-5 and TRBJ1-1): DARVTQTPRHKVTEMGQEVTMRCQPILGHNTVFWYRQTMMQGLELLAYFRNRAPLDDSGMPKDRFSAEMPDATLATLKIQPSEPRDSAVYFCASGLEDTLNTEAFFGQGTRLTVV.

This chain joins TRBV12-3 or TRBV12-4 and TRBJ2-3; possible D gene TRBD1, 5 bases. Deletions cut 6 bases from V and 4 bases from J, with 8 bases between. This CDR3 is 12 amino acids long. The chain's CDR3 is CASRYRPDTQYF. DNA for the CDR3: TGTGCCAGCAGATACAGGCCAGATACGCAGTATTTT.

This clonotype was counted only a few times. The chain carries TRBV7-8 and TRBJ1-5, with 7 bases matching TRBD1. The J segment lost 0 bases and the V segment lost 4 bases, leaving 9 bases of the junction unmatched. CDR1 and CDR2 (germline): SGHVS, FQNEAQ. There are 17 residues in the CDR3. CDR3 loop: CASSSDRVVGSNQPQHF. The CDR3 nucleotides read TGTGCCAGCAGCTCCGACAGGGTAGTAGGTAGCAATCAGCCCCAGCATTTT.

Written as DNA, the CDR3 is TGTGCCAGCCAGGGACCGACCGGGGAGCTGTTTTTT. Protein sequence: CASQGPTGELFF. The chain recombines TRBV12-3 or TRBV12-4 with TRBJ2-2; tentatively, D is TRBD1 or TRBD2 (5 bases each). V lost 8 bases and J lost 5, with 9 bases in between. CDR3 length: 12 residues.

The V gene is TRBV5-1, the J gene TRBJ2-2, with 8 nucleotides matching TRBD1. V gave up 7 bases and J gave up 9 bases; unmatched junction bases: 11. The CDR3 consists of 14 residues. Germline CDR1 is SGHRS and CDR2 is YFSETQ. The CDR3 DNA sequence: TGCGCCAGCGGCTACAGGGGGGTAGGCCGGGAGCTGTTTTTT. Translated, it gives CASGYRGVGRELFF.

This clonotype has only a few counts. This chain joins TRBV12-3 or TRBV12-4 and TRBJ2-5; perhaps D is TRBD1 or TRBD2 (6 bases each). The CDR3 is 14 residues long. The V and J ends lost 5 bases and 5 bases respectively, with 15 bases between them. CDR3 coding DNA: TGTGCCAGCAGTCAAACAGGGACTCAGGAGACCCAGTACTTC. Translation gives CASSQTGTQETQYF.

V and J are TRBV7-9 and TRBJ2-3, with D possibly TRBD2 on 7 matching bases. Trimming removed 5 bases at V and 4 bases at J, with 13 bases between. CDR1 is SEHNR and CDR2 is FQNEAQ in the germline V gene (reference sequence). CDR3 size: 14 residues. CDR3 protein: CASSPAGASDTQYF. In nucleotides, the CDR3 is TGTGCCAGCAGCCCGGCGGGGGCCTCAGATACGCAGTATTTT.

In this sample, this clonotype turned up a few times. The chain couples TRBV18 to TRBJ1-6; D might be TRBD1 (5 bases). There are 14 residues in the CDR3. The V end lost 3 bases, the J end lost 8 bases, and 11 bases lay between the germline ends. CDR1 and CDR2 (germline): KGHSH, LQKENI. Written as DNA, the CDR3 is TGTGCCAGCTCACCGCGGGGCAGAGATTCACCCCTCCACTTT. This encodes CASSPRGRDSPLHF.

The chain combines TRBV28 with TRBJ1-5, with 10 bases aligning to TRBD1. In germline, CDR1 is MDHEN, CDR2 SYDVKM. With 6 bases clipped from V and 6 bases from J, the junction kept 5 bases outside the gene matches. The CDR3 sequence is 14 residues long. The CDR3 sequence is CASRGQGGGQPQHF. In nucleotides, the CDR3 is TGTGCCAGCAGAGGACAGGGGGGGGGTCAGCCCCAGCATTTT. Drawing the rest from reference TRBV28 and TRBJ1-5, the complete variable domain is DVKVTQSSRYLVKRTGEKVFLECVQDMDHENMFWYRQDPGLGLRLIYFSYDVKMKEKGDIPEGYSVSREKKERFSLILESASTNQTSMYLCASRGQGGGQPQHFGDGTRLSIL.

The CDR3 DNA sequence: TGTGCCAGCAGCCCCACCTCGCTAGAGCAGTTCTTC. Encoded protein: CASSPTSLEQFF. J is TRBJ2-1 and V is TRBV7-9, with D uncertain. The CDR3 runs to 12 residues. Germline values: CDR1 SEHNR, CDR2 FQNEAQ (reference sequence). V lost 5 bases, J lost 10 bases, and 12 bases lay in between.

This clonotype was picked up a small number of times. This chain links TRBV7-2 with TRBJ2-5; TRBD2 matches at 9 bases. V gave up 7 bases and J gave up 5 bases; unmatched junction bases: 11. The CDR3 consists of 15 residues. Looked up from germline, CDR1 is SGHTA and CDR2 is FQGNSA. The CDR3 DNA reads TGTGCCAGCACCCCAGCGGGGGGCCGGATCGAGACCCAGTACTTC. Translating it yields CASTPAGGRIETQYF.

This rearrangement joins TRBV12-3 or TRBV12-4 to TRBJ2-2, with TRBD2 matching 8 bases. The CDR3 consists of 13 residues. V gave up 3 bases and J gave up 7 bases; unmatched junction bases: 1. The CDR3 DNA reads TGTGCCAGCAGTTTTGGGACTAGCGGGGAGCTGTTTTTT. Encoded protein: CASSFGTSGELFF.

This clonotype was detected ten times or more. The V and J genes are TRBV14 and TRBJ2-7; tentatively, D is TRBD1 (5 bases). V gave up 0 bases and J gave up 1 base, with 16 bases separating them. The germline CDR1 and CDR2 sequences are SGHDN and FVKESK. This CDR3 has 17 amino acids. The CDR3 is CASSQDESPGYSYEQYF. The CDR3 DNA is TGTGCCAGCAGCCAAGATGAGTCGCCAGGGTATTCCTACGAGCAGTACTTC.

The sample holds many counts of this clonotype. The rearrangement joins TRBV29-1 to TRBJ2-5; D is uncertain. CDR1 and CDR2 (germline): SQVTM, ANQGSEA. The CDR3 extends over 12 amino acids. Trimming left V 4 bases short and J 4 bases short, with 10 bases between. CDR3 nucleotides: TGCAGCGTTGGATACACCCGAGAGACCCAGTACTTC. Amino acid sequence: CSVGYTRETQYF.

CDR3 residues: CASSRGQGNEQYV. The CDR3 coding sequence is TGTGCCAGCAGCCGAGGACAGGGTAACGAGCAGTACGTC. The chain combines TRBV7-9 with TRBJ2-7, with 8 positions matching TRBD1. J was trimmed by 5 bases and V by 5 bases; bases with no gene match: 5. The CDR3 loop spans 13 amino acids. From germline, CDR1 is SEHNR and CDR2 FQNEAQ (reference sequence).

This sequence joins TRBV5-6 and TRBJ1-2; unclear D gene. Germline CDR1 and CDR2: SGHDT and YYEEEE. The CDR3 has 14 residues. With 4 bases removed from V and 5 bases from J, the gap between germline ends came to 15 bases. CDR3 residues: CASSKKVQYYGYTF. The CDR3 coding sequence is TGTGCCAGCAGCAAGAAGGTACAGTATTATGGCTACACCTTC.

This clonotype was found a few times. The chain's CDR3 is CASSGTGRDTEAFF. In nucleotides, the CDR3 is TGTGCCAGCAGTGGAACAGGGCGGGACACTGAAGCTTTCTTT. This sequence joins TRBV25-1 and TRBJ1-1, with a possible D match to TRBD1 (6 bases). The V and J ends lost 4 bases and 3 bases respectively, with 12 bases between them. The CDR3 runs 14 residues. Germline CDR1 and CDR2: MGHDK and SYGVNS.

In its sample, this clonotype was seen a few times. The chain has TRBV20-1 and TRBJ2-6; 9 bases align to TRBD2. There are 18 residues in the CDR3. The germline CDR1 and CDR2 sequences are DFQATT and SNEGSKA (reference sequence). J lost 3 bases, V lost 0 bases, and 9 bases had no gene match. The CDR3: CSARDPLAGGLGANVLTF. The DNA of the CDR3 is TGCAGTGCTAGAGATCCCTTGGCGGGGGGGCTTGGGGCCAACGTCCTGACTTTC.

The V gene is TRBV27, the J gene TRBJ2-5, with TRBD2 identical over 8 bases. This CDR3 contains 16 residues. J lost 4 bases, V lost 5 bases, and 12 bases had no gene match. Germline loops: CDR1 MNHEY, CDR2 SMNVEV (reference sequence). The CDR3 bases are TGTGCCAGCAGTCCGGGGGCGGGGGGAAACGGAGAGACCCAGTACTTC. Translating it yields CASSPGAGGNGETQYF.

This clonotype has a handful of counts. The J gene is TRBJ2-7, the V gene TRBV12-3 or TRBV12-4, with a weak D call TRBD2 (5 bases). The CDR3 runs to 14 residues. V was clipped by 1 base and J by 3 bases, with 10 bases between them. In DNA form, the CDR3 reads TGTGCCAGCAGTTTAGTCGGAGGAGGCTACGAGCAGTACTTC. Protein sequence: CASSLVGGGYEQYF.

This clonotype was picked up a small number of times. The rearrangement uses TRBV4-3 and TRBJ1-1, with D unresolved. V lost 4 bases, J lost 0 bases, and 9 bases lay in between. Per germline, CDR1 LGHNA and CDR2 YSLEER. This CDR3 has 14 amino acids. The CDR3 region has the DNA TGCGCCAGCAGCCGCACATTCATGAACACTGAAGCTTTCTTT. Protein product: CASSRTFMNTEAFF.